Given below is one TCR beta chain in context. Its antigen specificity is not known. No quality values exist for individual bases; no much larger clone is one base distant. This sample was taken from a study of early T cells in non-severe SARS-CoV-2 infection (dated by TCRdb to the early 2020s). At the level of the whole study: Because TCR sequencing relied on bulk RNA taken from unsorted whole blood, pairing of alpha and beta chains was not possible.

Including the terminal cysteine and phenylalanine, the CDR3 comprises 12 residues. Solely the CDR3 DNA is kept, with 36 bases framed from the first base. V is trimmed back by 4 bases and J by 7 bases, and the junction contains 0 bases that no gene match accounts for. CDR1 and CDR2, per the germline V gene, are SNHLY and FYNNEI. The study was a case-control design nested within a healthcare worker cohort in London, UK, with weekly nasopharyngeal swab PCR tests and blood sampling. Healthcare workers were enrolled in the week of the UK lockdown, from 23 to 31 March 2020, and were followed every week for up to roughly 15 weeks. Libraries were built with 5' RACE. Instrument on record: NextSeq 500. In the TCR library protocol, unique molecular identifiers were attached to individual cDNA molecules to correct for PCR bias and sequencing error. Both TCR alpha and beta chains were sequenced, and tight co-correlation was observed between alpha and beta sequence abundances in each sample. On the authors' methods: Decombinator V4 was used to annotate TCR sequences for V gene, J gene and CDR3. Expanded TCRs were defined as changing significantly between any two time points under a Poisson model with p below 0.0001. Abundances of TCRs were expressed as counts per million after normalisation to the total number of TCRs sequenced in each sample. TRAV1-2 paired with TRAJ12, TRAJ20 or TRAJ33 defined MAIT TCRs, while TRAV10 paired with TRAJ18 defined iNKT TCRs. VDJdb, accessed 1 November 2021, was searched for CMV, EBV and SARS-CoV-2 annotated TCRs, excluding TCRs annotated for multiple antigens. TCRdb's own reprocessing of the public reads used fastp at Q25 and MiXCR and kept productive beta chains. Entries that share a CDR3 protein sequence are merged under the most common genes and DNA. TCRdb's processing, not the authors', yielded these V and J calls. The sample records 65,000 to 70,000 distinct CDR3 sequences, around 9.9% of which are singletons. The ten largest clones add up to around 6.4% of the sample.

General study outcomes and caveats: VDJdb matching was skewed toward anti-spike CD8 responses and likely underestimated virus-specific expansions, missing private and CD4 specificities.

Sequencing was performed on whole blood. The clonotype originates from an adult who was a healthcare worker with PCR-confirmed SARS-CoV-2 infection or an uninfected control (not recorded which). The rearrangement joined TRBV2 to TRBJ2-2; TRBD2 lines up with 7 middle nucleotides. The nucleotide sequence is given as TGTGCCAGCAGTGTAGCGGGCGGGGAGCTGTTTTTT. Its protein reads: CASSVAGGELFF.